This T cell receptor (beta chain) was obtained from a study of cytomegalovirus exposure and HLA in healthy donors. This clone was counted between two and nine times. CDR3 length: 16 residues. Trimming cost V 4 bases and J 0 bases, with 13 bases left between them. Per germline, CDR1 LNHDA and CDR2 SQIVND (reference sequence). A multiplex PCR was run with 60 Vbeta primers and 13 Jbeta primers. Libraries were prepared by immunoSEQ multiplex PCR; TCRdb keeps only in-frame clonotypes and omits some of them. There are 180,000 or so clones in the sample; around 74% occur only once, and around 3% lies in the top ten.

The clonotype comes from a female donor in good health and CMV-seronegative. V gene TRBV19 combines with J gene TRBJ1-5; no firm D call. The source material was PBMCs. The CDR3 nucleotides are TGTGCCAGTAGTAACCCACAGACGCGTAGCAATCAGCCCCAGCATTTT. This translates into CASSNPQTRSNQPQHF.